This T cell receptor (beta chain) was recovered during a study of persistence of HIV-infected CD4 T cells. Study-level points and caveats: Compared with CD3/CD28-stimulated cells, CMV- and Gag-responding cells showed lower TCRbeta richness.

This was the immunoSEQ version 4 assay in survey mode. Libraries were prepared by immunoSEQ multiplex PCR; TCRdb keeps only in-frame clonotypes and omits some of them. The sample has 25,000 to 35,000 clones; roughly 78% are singletons. Stimulation used 10 ug/mL lysate from CMV-infected fibroblasts. CD40L-negative CD69-negative CD45RO-high memory CD4+ T cells were sorted as populations depleted of antigen-responding cells. Stimulated PBMCs had first been depleted of CD8+ T cells. This CDR3 is built from 16 residues. Per the germline V gene, CDR1 is WSHSY and CDR2 is SAAADI. V lost 4 bases, J lost 6 bases, and 14 bases stayed unmatched. Turning to this clone: Its antigen is undetermined.

The sequence came from an adult woman with HIV who was CMV-seropositive. The gene calls are TRBV10-2 and TRBJ1-2, with 7 bases matching TRBD1. The starting material was CD4+ T cells sorted from PBMCs after roughly 19-hour stimulation, obtained from a patient who received antiretroviral therapy. CDR3 loop: CASSGPTGRENHGYTF. CDR3 nucleotide sequence: TGCGCCAGCAGTGGGCCGACAGGGAGGGAGAACCATGGCTACACCTTC.